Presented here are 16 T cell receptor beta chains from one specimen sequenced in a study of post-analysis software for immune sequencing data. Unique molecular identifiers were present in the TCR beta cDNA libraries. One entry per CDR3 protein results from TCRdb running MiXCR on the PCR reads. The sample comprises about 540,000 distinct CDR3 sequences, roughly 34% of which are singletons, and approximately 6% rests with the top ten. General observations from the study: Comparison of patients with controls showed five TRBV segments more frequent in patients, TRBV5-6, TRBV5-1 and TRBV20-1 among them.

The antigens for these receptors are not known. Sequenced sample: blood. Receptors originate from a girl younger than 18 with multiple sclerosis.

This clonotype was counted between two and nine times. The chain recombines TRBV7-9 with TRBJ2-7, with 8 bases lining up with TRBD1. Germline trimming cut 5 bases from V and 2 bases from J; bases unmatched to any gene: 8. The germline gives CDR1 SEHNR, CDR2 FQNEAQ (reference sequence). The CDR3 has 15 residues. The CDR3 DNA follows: TGTGCCAGCAGCCCCACTTGGGACAGGACCTACGAGCAGTACTTC. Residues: CASSPTWDRTYEQYF.

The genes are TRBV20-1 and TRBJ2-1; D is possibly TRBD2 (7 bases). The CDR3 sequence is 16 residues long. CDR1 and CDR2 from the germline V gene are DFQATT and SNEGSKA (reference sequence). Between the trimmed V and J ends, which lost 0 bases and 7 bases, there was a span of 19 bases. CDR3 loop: CSARDLWRGGKNEQFF. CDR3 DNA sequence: TGCAGTGCTAGAGATCTTTGGAGGGGGGGAAAAAATGAGCAGTTCTTC.

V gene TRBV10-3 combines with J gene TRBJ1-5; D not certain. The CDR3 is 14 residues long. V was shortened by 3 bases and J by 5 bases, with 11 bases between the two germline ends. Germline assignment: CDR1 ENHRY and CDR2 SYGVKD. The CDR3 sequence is CAISDRQTDQPQHF. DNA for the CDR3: TGTGCCATCAGTGACAGGCAAACGGATCAGCCCCAGCATTTT.

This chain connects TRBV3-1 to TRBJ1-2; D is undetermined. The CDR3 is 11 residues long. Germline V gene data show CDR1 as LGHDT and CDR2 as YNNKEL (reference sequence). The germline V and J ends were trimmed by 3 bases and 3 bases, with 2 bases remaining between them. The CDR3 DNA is TGTGCCAGCAGCCATGACTATGGCTACACCTTC. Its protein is CASSHDYGYTF.

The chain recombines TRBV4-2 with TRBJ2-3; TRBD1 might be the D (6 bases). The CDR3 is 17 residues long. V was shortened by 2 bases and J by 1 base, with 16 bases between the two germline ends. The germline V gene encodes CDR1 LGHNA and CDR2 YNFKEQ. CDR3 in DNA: TGTGCCAGCAGCCAAAAAAAATTTGGGGGCGGCACAGATACGCAGTATTTT. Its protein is CASSQKKFGGGTDTQYF.

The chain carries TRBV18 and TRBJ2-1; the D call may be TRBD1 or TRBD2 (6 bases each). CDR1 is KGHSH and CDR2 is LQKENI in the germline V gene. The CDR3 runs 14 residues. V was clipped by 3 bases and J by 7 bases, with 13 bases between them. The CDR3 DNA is TGTGCCAGCTCACCGGAAGGGGGGAAAAATGAGCAGTTCTTC. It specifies CASSPEGGKNEQFF.

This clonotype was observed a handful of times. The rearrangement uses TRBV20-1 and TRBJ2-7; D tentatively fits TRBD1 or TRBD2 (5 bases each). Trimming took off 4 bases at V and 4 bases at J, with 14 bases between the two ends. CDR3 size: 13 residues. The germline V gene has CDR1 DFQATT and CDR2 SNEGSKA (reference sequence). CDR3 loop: CSAMGRGLYEQYF. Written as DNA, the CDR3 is TGCAGTGCTATGGGACGGGGATTGTACGAGCAGTACTTC.

DNA for the CDR3: TGTGCCAGCAGTCCTCAGGGACAGTACCTTGGCTACACCTTC. Its translation: CASSPQGQYLGYTF. The chain is built from TRBV6-5 and TRBJ1-2; TRBD1 matches at 7 bases. The V and J ends lost 5 bases and 7 bases, in that order; junction bases with no gene match: 10. The germline V gene has CDR1 MNHEY and CDR2 SVGAGI. The CDR3 length is 14 residues.

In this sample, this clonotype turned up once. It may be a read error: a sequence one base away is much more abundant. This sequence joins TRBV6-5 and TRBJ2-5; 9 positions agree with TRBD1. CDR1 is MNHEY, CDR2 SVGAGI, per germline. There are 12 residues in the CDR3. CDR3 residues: CATGQGQETRYF. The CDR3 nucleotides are TGTGCCACCGGACAGGGGCAAGAGACCCGGTACTTC.

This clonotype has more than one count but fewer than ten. Here the CDR3 DNA reads TGCGCCAGCAGCTTGGAGCAGGATCTCTACACCTTC. Translation: CASSLEQDLYTF. The chain joins TRBV5-1 to TRBJ1-2; D gene unclear. V was pared by 0 bases and J by 10 bases, with 10 bases between. CDR3 size: 12 residues. Germline V gene sequence: CDR1 SGHRS, CDR2 YFSETQ.

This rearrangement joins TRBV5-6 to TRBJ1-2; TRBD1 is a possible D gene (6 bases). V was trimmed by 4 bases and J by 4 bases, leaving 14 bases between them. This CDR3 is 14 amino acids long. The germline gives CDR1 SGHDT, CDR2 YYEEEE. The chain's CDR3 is CASSPPGHLYGYTF. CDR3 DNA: TGTGCCAGCAGCCCGCCGGGACACCTCTATGGCTACACCTTC.

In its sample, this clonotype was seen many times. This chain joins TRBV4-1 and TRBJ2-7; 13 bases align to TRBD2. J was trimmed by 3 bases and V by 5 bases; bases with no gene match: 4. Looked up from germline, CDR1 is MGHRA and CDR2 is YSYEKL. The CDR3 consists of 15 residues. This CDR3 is CASSSTSGGFYEQYF. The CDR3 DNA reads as TGCGCCAGCAGCTCGACTAGCGGGGGGTTCTACGAGCAGTACTTC.

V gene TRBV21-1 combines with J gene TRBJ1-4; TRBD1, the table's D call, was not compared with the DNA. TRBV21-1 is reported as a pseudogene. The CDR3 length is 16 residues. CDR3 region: CASSKENWTGDEKLFF. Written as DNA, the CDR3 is TGTGCCAGCAGCAAGGAAAATTGGACAGGGGATGAAAAACTGTTTTTT.

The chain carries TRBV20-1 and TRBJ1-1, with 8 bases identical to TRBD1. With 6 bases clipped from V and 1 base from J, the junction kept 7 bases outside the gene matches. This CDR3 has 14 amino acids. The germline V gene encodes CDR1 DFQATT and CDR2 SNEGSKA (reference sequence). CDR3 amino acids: CSAKAGTGNTEAFF. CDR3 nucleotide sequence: TGCAGTGCCAAGGCCGGGACAGGGAACACTGAAGCTTTCTTT.

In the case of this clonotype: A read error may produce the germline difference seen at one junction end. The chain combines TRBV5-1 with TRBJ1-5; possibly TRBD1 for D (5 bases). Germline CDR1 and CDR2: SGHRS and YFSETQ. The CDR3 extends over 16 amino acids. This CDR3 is CASSLEGSLGNQPLHF. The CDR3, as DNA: TGCGCCAGCAGCTTGGAGGGGTCTCTGGGCAATCAGCCCCTGCATTTT.

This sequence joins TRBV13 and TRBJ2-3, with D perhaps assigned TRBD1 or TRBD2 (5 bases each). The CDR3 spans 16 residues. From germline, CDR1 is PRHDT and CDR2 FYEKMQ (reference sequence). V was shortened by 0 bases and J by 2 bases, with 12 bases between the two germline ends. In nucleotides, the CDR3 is TGTGCCAGCAGCTTAGGATCGGTGGGGACCACAGATACGCAGTATTTT. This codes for CASSLGSVGTTDTQYF.